These 5 T cell receptor beta chains originate from one sample sequenced in a study of T-cell reconstitution after alpha-beta-depleted transplantation in children (dated by TCRdb to the mid-2010s). The library came from PCR. The instrument given in TCRdb is Illumina HiSeq 2500. TCR library preparation used molecular barcoding, with unique molecular identifiers applied to normalize quantification of the TCRbeta repertoire. TCRdb handled the public reads itself, with Q25 trimming in fastp and clone calling in MiXCR, and kept productive beta chains. Each CDR3 protein appears once, grouped with its most common genes and DNA. The sample table records over 150,000 distinct CDR3 sequences; 13% to 15% of these occur just once. Less than 15% of the sample is held by the ten biggest clonotypes. Here the sequenced sample was PBMCs from the stem cell graft donor, taken from the stem cell graft. The receptors stem from a human donor who donated a stem cell graft to a child with acute lymphoblastic leukemia.

This chain uses TRBV7-9 with TRBJ1-6; 7 bases map to TRBD1. Looked up from germline, CDR1 is SEHNR and CDR2 is FQNEAQ (reference sequence). The V gene end was trimmed by 5 bases and the J gene end by 10 bases; junction bases not matched to a gene: 11. The CDR3 is 15 amino acids. CDR3 sequence reads: CASSTTGEFNSPLHF. DNA of the CDR3: TGTGCCAGCAGCACTACAGGGGAGTTCAACTCACCCCTCCACTTT.

This clonotype has only a few counts. This chain connects TRBV9 to TRBJ1-1; no clear D gene. The V gene lost 3 bases and the J gene lost 0 bases, with 12 bases spanning the gap. The germline CDR1 and CDR2 sequences are SGDLS and YYNGEE. CDR3 length equals 15 residues. The CDR3: CASSETYGMNTEAFF. Written as DNA, the CDR3 is TGTGCCAGCAGCGAGACATACGGCATGAACACTGAAGCTTTCTTT.

This clonotype has at least ten counts. The J gene is TRBJ1-2, the V gene TRBV20-1; D gene ambiguous. Trimming removed 0 bases at V and 2 bases at J, with 13 bases between. The CDR3 is 15 residues long. Germline V gene data show CDR1 as DFQATT and CDR2 as SNEGSKA (reference sequence). This chain's CDR3 is CSARETLTVNYGYTF. For the CDR3, the DNA is TGCAGTGCTAGAGAAACCCTGACCGTCAACTATGGCTACACCTTC.

The table lists this clonotype with a few counts. The chain links TRBV5-1 to TRBJ1-2, with 8 bases fitting TRBD1. J gave up 10 bases and V 4 bases, and 6 bases lay outside the gene matches. Germline CDR1 is SGHRS and CDR2 is YFSETQ. This CDR3 comprises 12 residues. The CDR3 nucleotides are TGCGCCAGCAGCCTACAGGGGGTTATCTACACCTTC. This codes for CASSLQGVIYTF.

This clonotype was seen at least ten times. The gene calls are TRBV29-1 and TRBJ1-5; 12 nucleotides align to TRBD1. The V gene end was trimmed by 6 bases and the J gene end by 4 bases; junction bases not matched to a gene: 1. This CDR3 is built from 13 residues. Germline V gene sequence: CDR1 SQVTM, CDR2 ANQGSEA. For the CDR3, the DNA is TGCAGCGTGGGACAGGGGGCGAATCAGCCCCAGCATTTT. Its protein product is CSVGQGANQPQHF.